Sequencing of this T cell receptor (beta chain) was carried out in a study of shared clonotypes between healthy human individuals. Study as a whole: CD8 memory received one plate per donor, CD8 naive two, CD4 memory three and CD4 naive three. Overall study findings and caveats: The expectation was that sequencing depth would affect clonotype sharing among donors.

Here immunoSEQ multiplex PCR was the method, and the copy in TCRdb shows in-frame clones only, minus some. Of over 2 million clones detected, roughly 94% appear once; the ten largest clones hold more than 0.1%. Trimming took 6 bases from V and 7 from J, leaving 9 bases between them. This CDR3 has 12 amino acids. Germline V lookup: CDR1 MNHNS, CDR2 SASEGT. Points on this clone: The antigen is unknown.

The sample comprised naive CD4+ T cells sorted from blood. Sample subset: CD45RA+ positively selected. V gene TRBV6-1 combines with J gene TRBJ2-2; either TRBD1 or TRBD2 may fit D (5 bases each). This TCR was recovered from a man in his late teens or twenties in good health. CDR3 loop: CASRRGDGELFF. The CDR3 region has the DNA TGTGCCAGCAGGAGGGGAGACGGGGAGCTGTTTTTT.